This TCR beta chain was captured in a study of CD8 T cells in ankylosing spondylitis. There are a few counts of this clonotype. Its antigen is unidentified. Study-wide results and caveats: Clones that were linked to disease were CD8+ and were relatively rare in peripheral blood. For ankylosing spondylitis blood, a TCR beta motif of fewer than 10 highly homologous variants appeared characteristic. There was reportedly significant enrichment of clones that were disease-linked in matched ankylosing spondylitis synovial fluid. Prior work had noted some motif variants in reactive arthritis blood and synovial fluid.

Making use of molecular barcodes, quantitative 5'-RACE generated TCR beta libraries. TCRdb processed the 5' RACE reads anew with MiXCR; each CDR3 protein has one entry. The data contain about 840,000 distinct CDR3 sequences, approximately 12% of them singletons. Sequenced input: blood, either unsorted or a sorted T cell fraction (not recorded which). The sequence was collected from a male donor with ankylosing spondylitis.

CDR3 coding DNA: TGTGCCAGCAGTTTATGGCTCTCAGGCAATCAGCCCCAGCATTTT. Residues: CASSLWLSGNQPQHF. This chain uses TRBV28 with TRBJ1-5; D uncertain. The germline gives CDR1 MDHEN, CDR2 SYDVKM. The CDR3 totals 15 residues. V gave up 0 bases and J gave up 2 bases, with 8 bases separating them.